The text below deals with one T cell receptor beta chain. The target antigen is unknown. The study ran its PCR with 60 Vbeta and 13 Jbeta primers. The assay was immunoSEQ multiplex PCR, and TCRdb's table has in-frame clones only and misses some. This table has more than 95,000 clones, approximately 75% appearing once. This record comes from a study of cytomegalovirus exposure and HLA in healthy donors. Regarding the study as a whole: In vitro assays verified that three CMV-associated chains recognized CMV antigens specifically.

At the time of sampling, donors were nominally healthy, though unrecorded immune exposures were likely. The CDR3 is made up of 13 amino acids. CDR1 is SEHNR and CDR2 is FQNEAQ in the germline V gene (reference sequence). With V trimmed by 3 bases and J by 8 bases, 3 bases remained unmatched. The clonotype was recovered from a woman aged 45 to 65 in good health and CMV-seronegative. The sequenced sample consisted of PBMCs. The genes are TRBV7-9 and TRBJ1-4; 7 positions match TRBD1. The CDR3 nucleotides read TGTGCCAGCAGCTTCCAGGGGGAGGAAAAACTGTTTTTT. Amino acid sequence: CASSFQGEEKLFF.